The clone carrying this T cell receptor (beta chain) was observed a handful of times. This sample was included in a study of blood T cell repertoires in COVID-19. Assay: immunoSEQ multiplex PCR; the TCRdb copy retains only in-frame clones and omits some. This sample has tens of thousands of clones, with 80% to 90% found just once. The sequence came from a man aged 50-59 years with acute or convalescent COVID-19. The sample comprised peripheral blood.

DNA of the CDR3: TGTGCCAGTAGTATCGGAGGGAACACTGAAGCTTTCTTT. This codes for CASSIGGNTEAFF. This sequence joins TRBV19 and TRBJ1-1; D not certain. The ends were cut back, 3 bases at V and 1 base at J, with 6 bases in the middle. This CDR3 has 13 amino acids. Germline CDR1 reads LNHDA; CDR2 reads SQIVND (reference sequence).